This T cell receptor (beta chain) comes out of a study of cytomegalovirus exposure and HLA in healthy donors. The wider study: Unique TCRs from HLA-typed donors, 65 million to 85 million of them, were held in an early data release. Broader study findings: In a later analysis, common viral pathogens appeared linked to several of the most significant clusters.

The germline CDR1 and CDR2 sequences are SGHTA and FQGNSA. V lost 2 bases and J 1 base, leaving 7 bases between the germline ends. The CDR3 is 14 amino acids. To note about this clone: Its specificity is unknown.

A multiplex PCR was run with 60 Vbeta primers and 13 Jbeta primers. Repertoires were generated with immunoSEQ multiplex PCR, while TCRdb's copy carries only in-frame clones and drops some. This sample has about 130,000 clones; about 74% occur once, and the top ten carry about 4%. V is TRBV7-2 and J is TRBJ2-3; possibly TRBD2 for D (5 bases). Sequencing was carried out using PBMCs. This TCR came from a woman in her forties or fifties in good health and CMV-seropositive. In DNA form, the CDR3 reads TGTGCCAGCAGCTTAAGGCGGGGCACAGATACGCAGTATTTT. Protein: CASSLRRGTDTQYF.